This entry lists 6 T cell receptor beta chains sequenced from one sample in a study of blood T cell repertoires in COVID-19. Clones were read by immunoSEQ multiplex PCR, and TCRdb kept only the in-frame ones, dropping some. This table has over 120,000 clones, around 86% appearing once. The sample taken for sequencing was PBMCs or T cells enriched from blood (not recorded which). The receptors here all came from a man aged 55 to 70 who had recovered from COVID-19.

The gene calls are TRBV4-2 and TRBJ1-2; D call uncertain. Germline values: CDR1 LGHNA, CDR2 YNFKEQ. V lost 0 bases to trimming and J lost 4 bases, with 15 bases between them. The CDR3 has 16 residues. The DNA of the CDR3 is TGTGCCAGCAGCCAAGATATACTTGACAAGATCTATGGCTACACCTTC. Its protein is CASSQDILDKIYGYTF.

The gene calls are TRBV7-8 and TRBJ2-2; a weak D match, TRBD2 (6 bases). Looked up from germline, CDR1 is SGHVS and CDR2 is FQNEAQ. Trimming cost V 7 bases and J 4 bases, with 13 bases left between them. The CDR3 runs to 14 residues. CDR3 sequence (DNA): TGTGCCAGCAACCTGGGACTGTTCACCGGGGAGCTGTTTTTT. It translates to CASNLGLFTGELFF.

The gene calls are TRBV2 and TRBJ1-4, with D possibly TRBD1 on 5 matching bases. There are 15 residues in the CDR3. Germline V gene lookup returns CDR1 SNHLY and CDR2 FYNNEI. Trimming stripped 6 bases from V and 5 bases from J, with 16 bases between. The CDR3 reads CASSKLQGANEKLFF. The CDR3 region has the DNA TGTGCCAGCAGCAAACTGCAGGGCGCAAATGAAAAACTGTTTTTT.

Turning to this clone: The same CDR3 can be traced to other DNA sequences in this sample. V gene TRBV10-1 combines with J gene TRBJ1-2, with D possibly being TRBD1 (5 bases). V lost 0 bases and J lost 4, with 6 bases in between. Per germline, CDR1 WNHNN and CDR2 SYGVQD (reference sequence). CDR3 length equals 13 residues. In DNA form, the CDR3 reads TGCGCCAGCAGTGAGTCGGGGGGCTATGGCTACACCTTC. This codes for CASSESGGYGYTF.

V and J are TRBV28 and TRBJ2-7, with 8 bases matching TRBD1. The J segment lost 2 bases and the V segment lost 2 bases, leaving 17 bases of the junction unmatched. Germline V lookup: CDR1 MDHEN, CDR2 SYDVKM. The CDR3 contains 19 residues. This CDR3 reads CASSLILDRESPPTYEQYF. In DNA, the CDR3 is TGTGCCAGCAGTTTAATCCTGGACAGGGAATCGCCCCCCACCTACGAGCAGTACTTC.

This clone was observed a single time. The chain recombines TRBV19 with TRBJ1-5; D is unresolved. The V end was cut by 4 bases, the J end by 0 bases, with 7 bases between. CDR1 is LNHDA, CDR2 SQIVND, per germline (reference sequence). This CDR3 spans 14 amino acids. Here the CDR3 DNA reads TGTGCCAGTAGTAGAGACAATAGCAATCAGCCCCAGCATTTT. It is translated as CASSRDNSNQPQHF.